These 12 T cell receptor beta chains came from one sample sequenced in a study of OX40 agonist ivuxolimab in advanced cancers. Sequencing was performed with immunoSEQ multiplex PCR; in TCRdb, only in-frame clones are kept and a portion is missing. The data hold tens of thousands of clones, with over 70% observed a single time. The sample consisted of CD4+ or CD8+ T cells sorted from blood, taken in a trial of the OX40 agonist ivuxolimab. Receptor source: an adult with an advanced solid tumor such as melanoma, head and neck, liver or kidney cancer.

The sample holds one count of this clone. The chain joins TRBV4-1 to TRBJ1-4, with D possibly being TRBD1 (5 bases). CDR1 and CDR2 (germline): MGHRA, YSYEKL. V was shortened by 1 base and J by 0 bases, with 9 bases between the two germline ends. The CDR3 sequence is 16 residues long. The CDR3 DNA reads TGCGCCAGCAGCCAAGCTTGGGGGACAACTAATGAAAAACTGTTTTTT. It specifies CASSQAWGTTNEKLFF.

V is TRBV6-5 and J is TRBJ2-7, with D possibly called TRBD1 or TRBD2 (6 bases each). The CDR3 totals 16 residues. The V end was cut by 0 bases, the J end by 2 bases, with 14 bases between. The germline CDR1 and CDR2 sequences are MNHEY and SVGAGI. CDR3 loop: CASSYSAHGGAYEQYF. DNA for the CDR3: TGTGCCAGCAGTTACTCTGCCCACGGGGGCGCCTACGAGCAGTACTTC.

This chain's CDR3 is CASSQDSIAALYNEQFF. The CDR3 nucleotides are TGCGCCAGCAGCCAAGATTCTATAGCGGCCCTGTACAATGAGCAGTTCTTC. The chain recombines TRBV4-3 with TRBJ2-1; tentative D call: TRBD2 (6 bases). Germline V CDR1 and CDR2: LGHNA, YSLEER. This CDR3 comprises 17 residues. V was shortened by 0 bases and J by 4 bases, with 16 bases between the two germline ends.

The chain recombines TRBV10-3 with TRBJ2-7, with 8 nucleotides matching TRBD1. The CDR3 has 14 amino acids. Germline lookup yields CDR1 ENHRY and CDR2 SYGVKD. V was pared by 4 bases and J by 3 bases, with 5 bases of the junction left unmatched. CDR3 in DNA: TGTGCCATCAGTGCAAACACAGGGGGCTACGAGCAGTACGTC. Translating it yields CAISANTGGYEQYV.

DNA for the CDR3: TGTGCCAGCAGCCCCGGGACAGGGGGAAACTACGAGCAGTACTTC. Amino acid sequence: CASSPGTGGNYEQYF. The V and J genes are TRBV28 and TRBJ2-7; 11 bases map to TRBD1. This CDR3 contains 15 residues. CDR1 and CDR2 from the germline V gene are MDHEN and SYDVKM. The ends lost 6 bases at V and 3 bases at J; junction bases unmatched: 7.

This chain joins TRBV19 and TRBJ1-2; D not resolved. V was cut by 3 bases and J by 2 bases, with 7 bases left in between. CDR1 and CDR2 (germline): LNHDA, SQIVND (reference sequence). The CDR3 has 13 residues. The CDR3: CASSISRNYGYTF. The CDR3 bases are TGTGCCAGTAGTATCAGCAGAAACTATGGCTACACCTTC.

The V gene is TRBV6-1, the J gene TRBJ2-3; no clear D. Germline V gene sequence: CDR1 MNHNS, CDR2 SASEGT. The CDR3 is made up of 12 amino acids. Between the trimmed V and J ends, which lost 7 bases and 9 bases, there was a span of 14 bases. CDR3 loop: CASTALYGTQYF. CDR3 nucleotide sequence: TGTGCCAGCACCGCCCTCTACGGAACGCAGTATTTT.

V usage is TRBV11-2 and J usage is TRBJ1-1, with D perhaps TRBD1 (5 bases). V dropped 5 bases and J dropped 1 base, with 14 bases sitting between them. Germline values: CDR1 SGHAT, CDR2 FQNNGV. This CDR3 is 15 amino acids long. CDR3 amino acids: CASSVPGTGNTEAFF. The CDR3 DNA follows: TGTGCCAGCAGCGTACCCGGGACCGGGAACACTGAAGCTTTCTTT.

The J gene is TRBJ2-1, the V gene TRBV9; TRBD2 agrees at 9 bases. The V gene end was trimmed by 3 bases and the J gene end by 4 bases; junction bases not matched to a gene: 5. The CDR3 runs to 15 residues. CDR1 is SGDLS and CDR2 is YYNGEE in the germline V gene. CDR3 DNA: TGTGCCAGCAGCGAGGGGGCGGGAGGGTACAATGAGCAGTTCTTC. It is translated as CASSEGAGGYNEQFF.

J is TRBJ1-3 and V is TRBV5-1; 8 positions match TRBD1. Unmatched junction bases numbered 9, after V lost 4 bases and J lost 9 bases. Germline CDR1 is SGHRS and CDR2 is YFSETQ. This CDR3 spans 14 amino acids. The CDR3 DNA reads TGCGCCAGCAGCCCCACAGGGGGGATTAGCACCATATATTTT. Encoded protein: CASSPTGGISTIYF.

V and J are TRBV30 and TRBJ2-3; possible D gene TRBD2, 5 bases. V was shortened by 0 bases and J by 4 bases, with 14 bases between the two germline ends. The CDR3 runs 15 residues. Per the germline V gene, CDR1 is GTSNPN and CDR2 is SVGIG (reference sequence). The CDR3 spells CAWSVYASRSDTQYF. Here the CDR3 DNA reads TGTGCCTGGAGTGTATACGCTAGCCGGTCAGATACGCAGTATTTT.

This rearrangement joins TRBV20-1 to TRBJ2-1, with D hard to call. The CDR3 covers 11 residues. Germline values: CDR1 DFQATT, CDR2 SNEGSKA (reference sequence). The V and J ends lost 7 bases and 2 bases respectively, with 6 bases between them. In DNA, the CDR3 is TGCAGTGAGTGGGCCTACAATGAGCAGTTCTTC. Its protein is CSEWAYNEQFF.